The next 16 T cell receptor beta chains were all read from a single sample in a study of T cells after yellow fever vaccination. Each CDR3 protein gets one entry after TCRdb re-called the 5' RACE reads with MiXCR. The sample contains some 350,000 distinct CDR3 sequences, over 5% of which appear only once. The sequenced sample was PBMCs, obtained 5 days after the yellow fever booster vaccination. These receptor sequences come from a young man who received the YFV17D yellow fever vaccine.

The rearrangement uses TRBV20-1 and TRBJ2-5; 10 bases align to TRBD2. The V gene end was trimmed by 5 bases and the J gene end by 3 bases; junction bases not matched to a gene: 3. Looked up from germline, CDR1 is DFQATT and CDR2 is SNEGSKA (reference sequence). CDR3 length: 13 amino acids. CDR3 nucleotide sequence: TGCAGTGCTTGGAGCGGGAGGGAAGAGACCCAGTACTTC. This encodes CSAWSGREETQYF.

The rearrangement links TRBV5-1 to TRBJ2-2, with 12 positions matching TRBD2. The V and J ends lost 2 bases and 3 bases, in that order; junction bases with no gene match: 2. The CDR3 loop spans 16 amino acids. Germline loops: CDR1 SGHRS, CDR2 YFSETQ. CDR3 sequence reads: CASSLRLAGDTGELFF. CDR3 sequence (DNA): TGCGCCAGCAGCTTAAGACTAGCGGGAGACACCGGGGAGCTGTTTTTT.

The chain employs TRBV18 and TRBJ2-1; perhaps TRBD2 as D (6 bases). The V gene's germline CDR1 is KGHSH and CDR2 LQKENI. V shed 2 bases and J shed 6 bases, with 17 bases lying between them. CDR3 length equals 16 residues. The CDR3 protein is CASSPGTGLFFNEQFF. As DNA, the CDR3 is TGTGCCAGCTCACCAGGCACCGGACTATTTTTCAATGAGCAGTTCTTC.

The rearrangement joins TRBV5-5 to TRBJ2-3, with a weak D call TRBD1 (6 bases). Per germline, CDR1 SGHKS and CDR2 YYEKEE (reference sequence). The V and J ends lost 0 bases and 3 bases respectively, with 17 bases between them. The CDR3 consists of 17 residues. The CDR3: CASSLEAQGSGTDTQYF. DNA of the CDR3: TGTGCCAGCAGCTTGGAGGCACAGGGAAGTGGGACAGATACGCAGTATTTT.

This clonotype was counted at least ten times. The chain has TRBV20-1 and TRBJ2-7; D is uncertain. The V end lost 6 bases, the J end lost 6 bases, and 12 bases lay between the germline ends. The germline V gene has CDR1 DFQATT and CDR2 SNEGSKA (reference sequence). The CDR3 contains 11 residues. In nucleotides, the CDR3 is TGCAGTGCAGGGCTACCTGGCGAGCAGTACTTC. It yields the protein CSAGLPGEQYF.

This clonotype has at least ten counts. The V call is TRBV1, the J call TRBJ2-7; no DNA check was done on the table's D call, TRBD2. TRBV1 is a pseudogene. This CDR3 is 16 amino acids long. The CDR3 DNA follows: TGCACCAGCAGCCAAGATTATAGCGGGAGGCCCTACGAGCAGTACTTC. This translates into CTSSQDYSGRPYEQYF.

V and J are TRBV20-1 and TRBJ2-3; the D is unclear. Between the trimmed V and J ends, which lost 6 bases and 0 bases, there was a span of 7 bases. This CDR3 region has 12 residues. Germline V gene data show CDR1 as DFQATT and CDR2 as SNEGSKA (reference sequence). The DNA for the CDR3 is TGCAGTGCAGGTTCTAGCACAGATACGCAGTATTTT. This encodes CSAGSSTDTQYF.

The table lists this clonotype with many counts. The gene calls are TRBV5-1 and TRBJ1-1; the D is unclear. Trimming cost V 2 bases and J 1 base, with 12 bases left between them. The germline gives CDR1 SGHRS, CDR2 YFSETQ. The CDR3 contains 15 residues. The CDR3 loop is CASSLRPGRNTEAFF. CDR3 coding DNA: TGCGCCAGCAGCTTACGGCCAGGCAGGAACACTGAAGCTTTCTTT.

This clonotype occurred a few times. The chain has TRBV25-1 and TRBJ1-2, with D unresolved. The CDR3 is 11 residues long. Trimming stripped 7 bases from V and 8 bases from J, with 11 bases between. Germline CDR1 is MGHDK and CDR2 is SYGVNS. The CDR3 DNA follows: TGTGCCAGCACCGACATCTCCGGCTACACCTTC. Protein: CASTDISGYTF.

The chain joins TRBV7-9 to TRBJ1-1; possibly TRBD1 for D (6 bases). Germline V gives CDR1 SEHNR, CDR2 FQNEAQ (reference sequence). Trimming took 11 bases from V and 3 from J, leaving 19 bases between them. CDR3 length equals 14 residues. CDR3 in DNA: TGTGCCGGGGGCAGGGGAGAGTGGGACACTGAAGCTTTCTTT. This translates into CAGGRGEWDTEAFF.

In this sample, this clonotype turned up many times. V usage is TRBV4-2 and J usage is TRBJ2-5, with TRBD2 as a possible D gene (5 bases). The V gene's germline CDR1 is LGHNA and CDR2 YNFKEQ. V lost 1 base, J lost 5 bases, and 11 bases lay in between. CDR3 length: 14 amino acids. The CDR3 spells CASSQGGSAETQYF. The DNA of the CDR3 is TGTGCCAGCAGCCAAGGAGGGTCAGCTGAGACCCAGTACTTC.

This clonotype came up many times. The genes are TRBV3-1 and TRBJ2-3; TRBD2 is a possible D gene (6 bases). The V gene's germline CDR1 is LGHDT and CDR2 YNNKEL (reference sequence). CDR3 size: 18 residues. Trimming took off 1 base at V and 9 bases at J, with 26 bases between the two ends. CDR3 in DNA: TGTGCCAGCAGCCAAGCAGCCGGGACTTCTCTCCGGGGGTGGACGCAGTATTTT. Its translation is CASSQAAGTSLRGWTQYF.

This clonotype was counted at least ten times. The chain couples TRBV5-1 to TRBJ2-2; the D is unclear. The germline CDR1 and CDR2 sequences are SGHRS and YFSETQ. Trimming removed 3 bases from V and 4 bases from J, with 4 bases in between. The CDR3 covers 12 residues. The CDR3 loop is CASSSPTGELFF. In DNA, the CDR3 is TGCGCCAGCAGCTCACCCACCGGGGAGCTGTTTTTT.

V is TRBV7-2 and J is TRBJ2-5, with 13 bases matching TRBD2. The CDR3 is made up of 17 amino acids. V was pared by 1 base and J by 5 bases, with 7 bases of the junction left unmatched. CDR1 is SGHTA and CDR2 is FQGNSA in the germline V gene. The CDR3 DNA is TGTGCCAGCAGCTTAGTTCCGGGACTAGCGGGATTGGAGACCCAGTACTTC. Translating gives CASSLVPGLAGLETQYF.

This clonotype was found many times. J is TRBJ1-1 and V is TRBV4-2; 8 positions match TRBD1. Looked up from germline, CDR1 is LGHNA and CDR2 is YNFKEQ. The CDR3 sequence is 16 residues long. Trimming cost V 3 bases and J 0 bases; bases outside gene matches: 6. CDR3 sequence: CASSHLGDRLNTEAFF. In DNA form, the CDR3 reads TGTGCCAGCAGCCATCTAGGGGACAGGCTGAACACTGAAGCTTTCTTT.

This clonotype was detected many times. This chain joins TRBV7-9 and TRBJ2-7, with TRBD2 as a possible D gene (5 bases). Trimming removed 4 bases at V and 2 bases at J, with 12 bases between. From germline, CDR1 is SEHNR and CDR2 FQNEAQ (reference sequence). The CDR3 totals 14 residues. Here the CDR3 reads CASSYRGQTYEQYF. The CDR3 DNA is TGTGCCAGCAGCTACCGAGGGCAGACCTACGAGCAGTACTTC.